This paragraph covers one T cell receptor beta chain sequence. Its antigen remains unidentified. The CDR3 runs 15 residues. Germline V gene lookup returns CDR1 SGHTA and CDR2 FQGTGA. J gave up 5 bases and V 5 bases, and 6 bases lay outside the gene matches. This was a survey-level run. Here immunoSEQ multiplex PCR was the method, and the copy in TCRdb shows in-frame clones only, minus some. The repertoire holds more than 40,000 clones, with 60% to 85% as singletons. The source of the sample is a study of pediatric ulcerative colitis. Regarding the study as a whole: Compared with controls, ulcerative colitis showed greater blood-rectum clone sharing.

Rectal tissue came from one to two pinch biopsies taken at colonoscopy. Sequencing input: gut tissue. The chain couples TRBV7-3 to TRBJ2-1, with 10 positions matching TRBD2. The receptor comes from a girl aged 10 to 17 with moderate ulcerative colitis. Here the CDR3 DNA reads TGTGCCAGCAGCCGAGCGGGGGGGCCGAACAATGAGCAGTTCTTC. Translation: CASSRAGGPNNEQFF. Complete variable domain (other parts from reference TRBV7-3 and TRBJ2-1): GAGVSQTPSNKVTEKGKYVELRCDPISGHTALYWYRQSLGQGPEFLIYFQGTGAADDSGLPNDRFFAVRPEGSVSTLKIQRTERGDSAVYLCASSRAGGPNNEQFFGPGTRLTVL.